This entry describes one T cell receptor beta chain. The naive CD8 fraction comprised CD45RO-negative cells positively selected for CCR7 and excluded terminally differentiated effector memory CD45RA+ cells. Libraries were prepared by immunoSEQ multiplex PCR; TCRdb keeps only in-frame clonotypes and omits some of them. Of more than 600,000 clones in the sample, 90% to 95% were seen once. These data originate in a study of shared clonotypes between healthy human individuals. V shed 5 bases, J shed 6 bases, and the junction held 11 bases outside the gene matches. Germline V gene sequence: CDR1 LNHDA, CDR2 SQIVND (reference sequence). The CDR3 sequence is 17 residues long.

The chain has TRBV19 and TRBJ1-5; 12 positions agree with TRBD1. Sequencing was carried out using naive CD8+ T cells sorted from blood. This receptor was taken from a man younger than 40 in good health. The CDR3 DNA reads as TGTGCCAGTAGTCCCTCCGAGGGGACAGGGGGCCGTCAGCCCCAGCATTTT. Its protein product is CASSPSEGTGGRQPQHF.